Listed below are T cell receptor beta chains from one sample, sequenced in a study of blood T cell repertoires in COVID-19. TCRdb keeps only in-frame clones here, not all; method: immunoSEQ multiplex PCR. The sample lists fewer than 70,000 clones, over 75% occurring once. The sequenced sample was peripheral blood. These receptors were collected from a human donor in a cohort sampled during active COVID-19. CDR3s include the opening cysteine and the closing phenylalanine or tryptophan. A D gene is named only where the DNA matches it firmly. Part of the rows lack a size; the others show once, few, many or a class for expanded clones.

V gene: TRBV27; clone size: NA; J gene: TRBJ2-1; D gene: TRBD2; CDR3 protein: CASSLLSSGIENEQFF; CDR3 DNA: TGTGCCAGCAGTCTGCTGTCTAGCGGGATAGAGAATGAGCAGTTCTTC
V gene: TRBV5-1; clone size: NA; J gene: TRBJ2-3; D gene: NA; CDR3 protein: CASSSSPGLYTDTQYF; CDR3 DNA: TGCGCCAGCAGCTCTTCACCGGGACTGTACACAGATACGCAGTATTTT
V gene: TRBV10-1; clone size: NA; J gene: TRBJ2-1; D gene: TRBD1; CDR3 protein: CASSGGQGTISSYNEQFF; CDR3 DNA: TGCGCCAGCAGTGGGGGACAGGGCACGATCAGCTCCTACAATGAGCAGTTCTTC
V gene: TRBV27; clone size: NA; J gene: TRBJ2-7; D gene: NA; CDR3 protein: CASSLQGQGYEQYF; CDR3 DNA: TGTGCCAGCAGTTTACAGGGGCAGGGTTACGAGCAGTACTTC
V gene: TRBV5-4; clone size: NA; J gene: TRBJ1-2; D gene: NA; CDR3 protein: CASSFLDTSSNYGYTF; CDR3 DNA: TGTGCCAGCAGCTTTCTTGACACTTCGTCTAACTATGGCTACACCTTC
V gene: TRBV19; clone size: few; J gene: TRBJ1-2; D gene: NA; CDR3 protein: CASSLTASRGLYGYTF; CDR3 DNA: TGTGCCAGTAGTTTGACAGCCTCCCGGGGACTTTATGGCTACACCTTC
V gene: TRBV18; clone size: NA; J gene: TRBJ2-3; D gene: NA; CDR3 protein: CASSPPGPTDTQYF; CDR3 DNA: TGTGCCAGCTCACCCCCGGGTCCCACAGATACGCAGTATTTT
V gene: TRBV28; clone size: NA; J gene: TRBJ2-2; D gene: NA; CDR3 protein: CASSTGTNTGELFF; CDR3 DNA: TGTGCCAGCAGTACAGGGACCAACACCGGGGAGCTGTTTTTT
V gene: TRBV7-3; clone size: medium-sized; J gene: TRBJ1-1; D gene: NA; CDR3 protein: CASSSTGRNTEAFF; CDR3 DNA: TGTGCCAGCAGCTCGACAGGACGGAACACTGAAGCTTTCTTT
V gene: TRBV2; clone size: NA; J gene: TRBJ1-2; D gene: TRBD1; CDR3 protein: CASLGQGRNYGYTF; CDR3 DNA: TGTGCCAGCCTTGGACAGGGGCGCAACTATGGCTACACCTTC
V gene: TRBV10-3; clone size: NA; J gene: TRBJ1-2; D gene: NA; CDR3 protein: CAISLQGRGYTF; CDR3 DNA: TGTGCCATCAGTCTCCAGGGAAGAGGCTACACCTTC
V gene: TRBV19; clone size: NA; J gene: TRBJ1-5; D gene: TRBD1; CDR3 protein: CASSSTGVSQPQHF; CDR3 DNA: TGTGCCAGTAGTTCTACAGGGGTTTCGCAGCCCCAGCATTTT
V gene: TRBV7-2; clone size: NA; J gene: TRBJ2-1; D gene: TRBD1; CDR3 protein: CASSPRTGSTSYNEQFF; CDR3 DNA: TGTGCCAGCAGCCCGCGGACAGGATCAACCTCCTACAATGAGCAGTTCTTC
V gene: TRBV19; clone size: few; J gene: TRBJ1-2; D gene: TRBD1; CDR3 protein: CASSILDREDGYTF; CDR3 DNA: TGTGCCAGTAGTATACTAGACAGGGAGGATGGCTACACCTTC
V gene: TRBV18; clone size: NA; J gene: TRBJ1-3; D gene: TRBD1; CDR3 protein: CASSLDRVTLLSGNTIYF; CDR3 DNA: TGTGCCAGCTCACTCGACAGGGTGACTCTCCTCTCTGGAAACACCATATATTTT
V gene: TRBV18; clone size: NA; J gene: TRBJ1-2; D gene: TRBD1; CDR3 protein: CASSPRQGESGGYTF; CDR3 DNA: TGTGCCAGCTCACCCCGACAGGGAGAGAGTGGTGGCTACACCTTC
V gene: TRBV6-2/TRBV6-3; clone size: once; J gene: TRBJ2-1; D gene: NA; CDR3 protein: CASSYPGVDNEQFF; CDR3 DNA: TGTGCCAGCAGTTACCCGGGAGTGGACAATGAGCAGTTCTTC
V gene: TRBV3-1/TRBV3-2; clone size: NA; J gene: TRBJ1-1; D gene: NA; CDR3 protein: CASSQGTATEAFF; CDR3 DNA: TGTGCCAGCAGCCAAGGGACAGCGACTGAAGCTTTCTTT
V gene: TRBV6-4; clone size: NA; J gene: TRBJ2-2; D gene: NA; CDR3 protein: CASSDSQGTGELFF; CDR3 DNA: TGTGCCAGCAGTGACTCACAGGGCACCGGGGAGCTGTTTTTT
V gene: TRBV28; clone size: NA; J gene: TRBJ2-7; D gene: TRBD1; CDR3 protein: CASSGTGNRYEQYF; CDR3 DNA: TGTGCCAGCAGTGGGACAGGGAATAGGTACGAGCAGTACTTC
V gene: TRBV5-6; clone size: NA; J gene: TRBJ1-4; D gene: TRBD1; CDR3 protein: CASSSQDRGKLFF; CDR3 DNA: TGTGCCAGCAGCTCCCAGGACAGGGGCAAACTGTTTTTT
V gene: TRBV27; clone size: NA; J gene: TRBJ2-1; D gene: NA; CDR3 protein: CASSRLSSYNEQFF; CDR3 DNA: TGTGCCAGCAGCCGCCTAAGCTCCTACAATGAGCAGTTCTTC
V gene: TRBV6-5; clone size: NA; J gene: TRBJ1-2; D gene: NA; CDR3 protein: CASSPGSSGGYGYTF; CDR3 DNA: TGTGCCAGCAGTCCGGGGTCCTCGGGGGGCTATGGCTACACCTTC
V gene: TRBV4-3; clone size: NA; J gene: TRBJ1-1; D gene: TRBD1; CDR3 protein: CASSQLDRAEAFF; CDR3 DNA: TGCGCCAGCAGCCAACTTGACAGGGCTGAAGCTTTCTTT
V gene: TRBV27; clone size: NA; J gene: TRBJ2-3; D gene: TRBD2; CDR3 protein: CASSFMAGVLKDTQYF; CDR3 DNA: TGTGCCAGCAGTTTCATGGCGGGAGTATTGAAAGATACGCAGTATTTT
V gene: TRBV15; clone size: NA; J gene: TRBJ1-2; D gene: TRBD1; CDR3 protein: CATSRDRGLSNYGYTF; CDR3 DNA: TGTGCCACCAGCAGGGACAGGGGGCTATCTAACTATGGCTACACCTTC
V gene: TRBV27; clone size: NA; J gene: TRBJ1-6; D gene: TRBD1; CDR3 protein: CASSSLQGRNSPLHF; CDR3 DNA: TGTGCCAGCAGTTCCCTACAGGGGAGAAATTCACCCCTCCACTTT
V gene: TRBV7-9; clone size: NA; J gene: TRBJ2-3; D gene: TRBD1; CDR3 protein: CASTPGQGGTDTQYF; CDR3 DNA: TGTGCCAGTACCCCAGGGCAGGGGGGCACAGATACGCAGTATTTT
V gene: TRBV28; clone size: NA; J gene: TRBJ1-1; D gene: NA; CDR3 protein: CASTSQGVTEAFF; CDR3 DNA: TGTGCCAGCACATCCCAGGGCGTCACTGAAGCTTTCTTT
V gene: TRBV6-5; clone size: NA; J gene: TRBJ2-7; D gene: TRBD2; CDR3 protein: CTIGRFSGGSYEQYF; CDR3 DNA: TGTACCATCGGGAGATTTAGCGGGGGTTCCTACGAGCAGTACTTC
V gene: TRBV19; clone size: NA; J gene: TRBJ2-5; D gene: NA; CDR3 protein: CATQRRALSYF; CDR3 DNA: TGTGCCACCCAAAGGAGGGCCCTAAGCTACTTC
V gene: TRBV27; clone size: few; J gene: TRBJ1-6; D gene: NA; CDR3 protein: CASSWGQRTDNSPLHF; CDR3 DNA: TGTGCCAGCAGTTGGGGGCAGAGGACAGATAATTCACCCCTCCACTTT
V gene: TRBV11-2; clone size: NA; J gene: TRBJ1-2; D gene: NA; CDR3 protein: CASTPMGVNYGYTF; CDR3 DNA: TGTGCCAGCACTCCGATGGGAGTTAACTATGGCTACACCTTC
V gene: TRBV2; clone size: NA; J gene: TRBJ1-2; D gene: TRBD1; CDR3 protein: CASRGTGDGYTF; CDR3 DNA: TGTGCCAGCAGGGGGACAGGGGACGGCTACACCTTC
V gene: TRBV5-1; clone size: NA; J gene: TRBJ1-2; D gene: NA; CDR3 protein: CASSWTEGYGYTF; CDR3 DNA: TGCGCCAGCAGCTGGACAGAAGGGTATGGCTACACCTTC
V gene: TRBV28; clone size: NA; J gene: TRBJ2-4; D gene: TRBD2; CDR3 protein: CASLQPGGAKNIQYF; CDR3 DNA: TGTGCCAGCTTGCAACCGGGGGGAGCCAAAAACATTCAGTACTTC
V gene: TRBV9; clone size: NA; J gene: TRBJ2-5; D gene: TRBD2; CDR3 protein: CASSAEGTSGRAEETQYF; CDR3 DNA: TGTGCCAGCAGCGCAGAAGGAACTAGCGGGAGGGCAGAAGAGACCCAGTACTTC
V gene: TRBV4-2; clone size: NA; J gene: TRBJ2-7; D gene: TRBD1; CDR3 protein: CASSQPDRALNEQYF; CDR3 DNA: TGTGCCAGCAGCCAACCGGACAGGGCCTTGAACGAGCAGTACTTC
V gene: TRBV30; clone size: NA; J gene: TRBJ1-2; D gene: NA; CDR3 protein: CAWSVPGQPYGYTF; CDR3 DNA: TGTGCCTGGAGTGTCCCAGGACAGCCCTATGGCTACACCTTC
V gene: TRBV2; clone size: once; J gene: TRBJ1-1; D gene: TRBD1; CDR3 protein: CASSQQGRGTEAFF; CDR3 DNA: TGTGCCAGCAGCCAACAGGGGCGCGGAACTGAAGCTTTCTTT
V gene: TRBV10-3; clone size: few; J gene: TRBJ2-1; D gene: NA; CDR3 protein: CAIGSQASSYNEQFF; CDR3 DNA: TGTGCCATCGGCTCCCAGGCAAGCTCCTACAATGAGCAGTTCTTC